Below are 27 T cell receptor beta chains sequenced from a single sample in a study of T cell changes during pregnancy in multiple sclerosis. Only in-frame clones appear in the TCRdb table, and some are missing; sequencing was by immunoSEQ multiplex PCR. The table includes 25,000 to 30,000 clones, approximately 92% detected once. Sequencing used CD4+ T cells from peripheral blood mononuclear cells, obtained in the second trimester of pregnancy. The source is a female donor with multiple sclerosis, enrolled in a pregnancy study.

This sequence joins TRBV7-9 and TRBJ2-4, with D tentatively TRBD2 (7 bases). The CDR3 runs to 15 residues. Germline V CDR1 and CDR2: SEHNR, FQNEAQ (reference sequence). Trimming removed 4 bases at V and 9 bases at J, with 19 bases between. CDR3 region: CASSWGGRRQGIQYF. The CDR3 DNA follows: TGTGCCAGCAGCTGGGGGGGGCGCAGGCAGGGCATTCAGTACTTC.

The CDR3 DNA is TGTGCCAGCAGTTACCGGGAGAGCACTGAAGCTTTCTTT. The encoded protein is CASSYRESTEAFF. The chain employs TRBV6-5 and TRBJ1-1; D is uncertain. The CDR3 has 13 residues. The germline gives CDR1 MNHEY, CDR2 SVGAGI. V was clipped by 2 bases and J by 4 bases, with 8 bases between them.

CDR3 loop: CTSSQEGGNRLAGNTIYF. CDR3 coding DNA: TGCACCAGCAGCCAAGAGGGAGGAAACCGCCTGGCTGGAAACACCATATATTTT. The chain couples TRBV1 to TRBJ1-3. TRBV1 is recorded as a pseudogene. This CDR3 is built from 18 residues.

The chain uses TRBV29-1 and TRBJ1-2; no clear D. The V end was cut by 5 bases, the J end by 7 bases, with 14 bases between. CDR3 length: 12 amino acids. Looked up from germline, CDR1 is SQVTM and CDR2 is ANQGSEA. CDR3 coding DNA: TGCAGCGTTCGGACTCTGCGCTTTGGCTACACCTTC. It codes for CSVRTLRFGYTF. Looking up the rest from reference TRBV29-1 and TRBJ1-2 gives the full variable domain: SAVISQKPSRDICQRGTSLTIQCQVDSQVTMMFWYRQQPGQSLTLIATANQGSEATYESGFVIDKFPISRPNLTFSTLTVSNMSPEDSSIYLCSVRTLRFGYTFGSGTRLTVV.

This chain uses TRBV2 with TRBJ2-5, with a possible D match to TRBD2 (6 bases). Germline V lookup: CDR1 SNHLY, CDR2 FYNNEI. The V and J ends lost 7 bases and 3 bases respectively, with 18 bases between them. The CDR3 consists of 15 residues. CDR3 sequence: CASKDMRGGKETQYF. The CDR3 coding sequence is TGTGCCAGCAAGGACATGCGGGGAGGAAAAGAGACCCAGTACTTC.

V gene TRBV10-3 combines with J gene TRBJ2-1; D possibly corresponds to TRBD1 (6 bases). Germline V gives CDR1 ENHRY, CDR2 SYGVKD. V was clipped by 3 bases and J by 6 bases, with 15 bases between them. CDR3 length equals 15 residues. The CDR3 DNA reads as TGTGCCATCAGTGACTACAGGGTAGGGGGCAATGAGCAGTTCTTC. Translating gives CAISDYRVGGNEQFF.

The rearrangement joins TRBV2 to TRBJ1-1, with TRBD1 as a possible D gene (5 bases). The CDR3 length is 12 residues. V lost 7 bases and J lost 4, with 10 bases in between. Germline loops: CDR1 SNHLY, CDR2 FYNNEI. CDR3: CASMRGGTEAFF. CDR3 DNA sequence: TGTGCCAGCATGCGGGGGGGCACTGAAGCTTTCTTT.

V and J are TRBV2 and TRBJ1-2; no definite D call. CDR3 length: 11 residues. CDR1 is SNHLY, CDR2 FYNNEI, per germline. V lost 4 bases, J lost 14 bases, and 14 bases lay in between. The CDR3: CASSVGEGWTF. The CDR3 DNA is TGTGCCAGCAGTGTGGGTGAGGGATGGACCTTC. Using reference TRBV2 and TRBJ1-2 for the parts outside the CDR3, the full variable domain is EPEVTQTPSHQVTQMGQEVILRCVPISNHLYFYWYRQILGQKVEFLVSFYNNEISEKSEIFDDQFSVERPDGSNFTLKIRSTKLEDSAMYFCASSVGEGWTFGSGTRLTVV.

This CDR3 is CASSSTSAIYNEQFF. In DNA, the CDR3 is TGCGCCAGCAGCTCGACTAGCGCCATCTACAATGAGCAGTTCTTC. V gene TRBV5-1 combines with J gene TRBJ2-1; 8 bases agree with TRBD2. There are 15 residues in the CDR3. Trimming removed 3 bases from V and 3 bases from J; junction bases left unmatched: 5. Germline lookup yields CDR1 SGHRS and CDR2 YFSETQ. The variable domain in full, with the rest retrieved from reference TRBV5-1 and TRBJ2-1, is KAGVTQTPRYLIKTRGQQVTLSCSPISGHRSVSWYQQTPGQGLQFLFEYFSETQRNKGNFPGRFSGRQFSNSRSEMNVSTLELGDSALYLCASSSTSAIYNEQFFGPGTRLTVL.

This clone was observed once. This chain connects TRBV5-1 to TRBJ2-3, with D hard to call. V was clipped by 0 bases and J by 0 bases, with 8 bases between them. The CDR3 has 15 residues. The germline CDR1 and CDR2 sequences are SGHRS and YFSETQ. The CDR3 is CASSLADISTDTQYF. CDR3 bases: TGCGCCAGCAGCTTGGCCGACATCAGCACAGATACGCAGTATTTT.

This clone has only one observation. The CDR3 nucleotides are TGTGCCAGCAGCCCGGGGAGGGGGTGGGGCACTGAAGCTTTCTTT. It encodes CASSPGRGWGTEAFF. The chain carries TRBV7-9 and TRBJ1-1; possible D gene TRBD1, 6 bases. The ends were cut back, 5 bases at V and 4 bases at J, with 17 bases in the middle. In germline, CDR1 is SEHNR, CDR2 FQNEAQ (reference sequence). The CDR3 consists of 15 residues.

The V and J genes are TRBV5-6 and TRBJ1-2, with TRBD1 matching over 9 bases. The CDR3 has 11 amino acids. Trimming took 3 bases from V and 10 from J; bases not matched to a gene: 1. The germline V gene has CDR1 SGHDT and CDR2 YYEEEE. In DNA form, the CDR3 reads TGTGCCAGCAGCTGGGACAGGGACTACACCTTC. As protein: CASSWDRDYTF.

The J gene is TRBJ1-3, the V gene TRBV11-2, with no clear D. Germline V lookup: CDR1 SGHAT, CDR2 FQNNGV. The CDR3 has 13 amino acids. V lost 5 bases, J lost 8 bases, and 13 bases lay in between. This CDR3 is CASSEEVPDTIYF. CDR3 in DNA: TGTGCCAGCAGCGAGGAAGTGCCGGACACCATATATTTT.

The count of this clone is one. The chain links TRBV5-1 to TRBJ1-4; 8 bases are a match to TRBD1. V lost 4 bases to trimming and J lost 5 bases; unmatched junction nucleotides: 7. The V gene's germline CDR1 is SGHRS and CDR2 YFSETQ. The CDR3 covers 15 residues. This CDR3 is CASSPGDRTNEKLFF. The CDR3 DNA follows: TGCGCCAGCAGCCCCGGGGACAGGACAAATGAAAAACTGTTTTTT.

The chain combines TRBV7-2 with TRBJ1-3; TRBD1 aligns across 9 bases. V was pared by 5 bases and J by 2 bases, with 4 bases of the junction left unmatched. This CDR3 comprises 15 residues. CDR1 SGHTA and CDR2 FQGNSA come from the germline V gene. CDR3 sequence reads: CASSGRDRAGNTIYF. The CDR3 nucleotides are TGTGCCAGCAGCGGCCGGGACAGGGCTGGAAACACCATATATTTT.

The V and J genes are TRBV29-1 and TRBJ2-5, with a tentative D call TRBD2 (7 bases). Trimming stripped 7 bases from V and 5 bases from J, with 17 bases between. The germline gives CDR1 SQVTM, CDR2 ANQGSEA. The CDR3 has 13 residues. The CDR3 DNA reads as TGCAGCGGGGGGGGCGGAAGTTACGAGACCCAGTACTTC. Amino acids: CSGGGGSYETQYF.

This chain uses TRBV4-1 with TRBJ1-1; D gene uncertain. Germline V gene lookup returns CDR1 MGHRA and CDR2 YSYEKL. V was clipped by 4 bases and J by 4 bases, with 16 bases between them. This CDR3 has 15 residues. CDR3 nucleotide sequence: TGCGCCAGCAGCCCGGGAGGCGGGCGCAGCACTGAAGCTTTCTTT. Amino acid sequence: CASSPGGGRSTEAFF.

The chain couples TRBV7-7 to TRBJ2-2; D is ambiguous. The CDR3 is 14 residues long. Germline loops: CDR1 SSHAT, CDR2 FNYEAQ (reference sequence). The CDR3 bases are TGTGCTAGCCCCACCCCAGAAGACACCGGGGAGCTGTTTTTT. Translating it yields CASPTPEDTGELFF.

The gene calls are TRBV7-3 and TRBJ1-1; the D gene is possibly TRBD1 (5 bases). The CDR3 is 13 residues long. Germline CDR1 SGHTA, CDR2 FQGTGA. V was clipped by 6 bases and J by 0 bases, with 8 bases between them. In DNA, the CDR3 is TGTGCCAGCAGTGTGACAGTGAACACTGAAGCTTTCTTT. This translates into CASSVTVNTEAFF.

The genes are TRBV19 and TRBJ2-3; D might be TRBD1 (5 bases). Germline V gene lookup returns CDR1 LNHDA and CDR2 SQIVND (reference sequence). The CDR3 extends over 16 amino acids. V lost 3 bases to trimming and J lost 1 base, with 14 bases between them. The CDR3 DNA is TGTGCCAGTAGTATCCCTAGGGGCGGACGCACAGATACGCAGTATTTT. Protein sequence: CASSIPRGGRTDTQYF.

This rearrangement joins TRBV19 to TRBJ2-5, with 8 bases fitting TRBD1. Germline V gene data show CDR1 as LNHDA and CDR2 as SQIVND (reference sequence). The V gene end was trimmed by 1 base and the J gene end by 5 bases; junction bases not matched to a gene: 9. The CDR3 sequence is 16 residues long. CDR3 nucleotides: TGTGCCAGTAGTATAGTACCGCAGGGGGCGGGGGAGACCCAGTACTTC. This gives the protein CASSIVPQGAGETQYF.

The chain joins TRBV30 to TRBJ1-2, with TRBD1 matching over 8 bases. The germline CDR1 and CDR2 sequences are GTSNPN and SVGIG (reference sequence). The V segment lost 4 bases and the J segment 6 bases; nucleotides outside the gene matches: 4. The CDR3 is 12 residues long. CDR3 coding DNA: TGTGCCTGGAACGACAGGGGAAATGGCTACACCTTC. This translates into CAWNDRGNGYTF.

The chain links TRBV5-1 to TRBJ1-4, with TRBD1 identical over 9 bases. CDR3 length: 15 amino acids. CDR1 and CDR2 from the germline V gene are SGHRS and YFSETQ. V lost 2 bases, J lost 4 bases, and 3 bases stayed unmatched. In DNA form, the CDR3 reads TGCGCCAGCAGCTTAATGACAGGGGGTAATGAAAAACTGTTTTTT. It yields the protein CASSLMTGGNEKLFF.

A remark on this clone: Sequence at one end of the junction differs from germline and may be a read error. CDR3 protein: CASSPRWTGSHEQYF. For the CDR3, the DNA is TGTGCTAGCAGCCCTAGATGGACAGGGAGTCACGAGCAGTACTTC. This chain links TRBV7-7 with TRBJ2-7; 8 nucleotides agree with TRBD1. CDR1 is SSHAT and CDR2 is FNYEAQ in the germline V gene (reference sequence). The CDR3 totals 15 residues.

This clone has a single count. The CDR3, as DNA: TGCGCCAGCAGCATTGGGACAGGGGGCACTGAAGCTTTCTTT. As protein: CASSIGTGGTEAFF. The V and J genes are TRBV5-1 and TRBJ1-1, with TRBD1 matching 11 bases. This CDR3 has 14 residues. V lost 4 bases, J lost 4 bases, and 3 bases stayed unmatched. Germline values: CDR1 SGHRS, CDR2 YFSETQ.

The chain links TRBV7-2 to TRBJ2-3; D possibly corresponds to TRBD1 (6 bases). Germline CDR1 and CDR2: SGHTA and FQGNSA. The CDR3 is 17 amino acids. Trimming took 5 bases from V and 3 from J, leaving 21 bases between them. The CDR3 here is CASSPNGIGRGTDTQYF. In nucleotides, the CDR3 is TGTGCCAGCAGCCCCAATGGCATTGGCAGGGGAACAGATACGCAGTATTTT.

The chain recombines TRBV5-1 with TRBJ1-1; D unclear. The germline CDR1 and CDR2 sequences are SGHRS and YFSETQ. Trimming pared 1 base from V and 4 bases from J, leaving 11 bases between. This CDR3 region has 14 residues. CDR3 coding DNA: TGCGCCAGCAGCTTGTCAGCAGCGGGCACTGAAGCTTTCTTT. The encoded protein is CASSLSAAGTEAFF.